This T cell receptor beta chain was documented in a study of human T cells and chemical hapten exposure (dated by TCRdb to about 2021). Study-level background: Libraries were pooled for sequencing, and variation in per-sample TCR yields was attributed mainly to small differences in library volumes within the pool. In alopecia patients, the study followed how the peripheral blood TCR repertoire changed in vivo over primary and secondary sensitization to diphenylcyclopropenone (DPC), a hapten. From each blood RNA sample, both TCR alpha and TCR beta chains were sequenced.

Library construction relied on RACE. The run used a NextSeq 500. Library preparation attached unique molecular identifiers to individual cDNA molecules for quantitative, reproducible TCR counting. In the authors' own workflow: A median of about 89,000 TCRs per sample was observed, with a range of about 20,000 to 700,000. V, J and CDR3 annotation of the TCR reads was carried out using the Decombinator software suite. Every sample was subsampled to the same number of TCRs (28,000) for the PS versus PT1 abundance plots. Expanded TCRs were defined as absent before sensitization and observed at least eight times at the 2-week time point. TCRdb reran the public reads through fastp at Q25 and MiXCR, keeping productive beta chains. Each entry is one CDR3 protein sequence, shown with its most common DNA and genes. The V and J calls here are based on TCRdb, not the publication. The sample yields under 45,000 distinct CDR3 sequences; roughly 5.4% were counted once. Together, the top ten hold 9.5% to 15% of the sample.

Results the study describes overall, beyond this receptor: DPC sensitization did not change how many TCRs were above 1 in 1000 frequency, and no evidence was found of alterations in global repertoire structure. After repeated subsampling, changes were observed in the strength of the expansion versus patch-test correlation and in the threshold at which the correlation became significant.

This clonotype was seen a few times. No cognate antigen has been identified for it. No much larger clonotype is one base removed from it; base qualities were not supplied. Sample time point, as interpreted from the label and publication: healthy volunteer bleed at 6 weeks. Total RNA was extracted from unfractionated whole blood that had been collected in Tempus Blood RNA tubes. A handful of healthy volunteers were used as TCR sequencing controls and were bled at day 0, 2 weeks and 6 weeks. Including the terminal cysteine and phenylalanine, the CDR3 comprises 15 residues. Solely the CDR3 DNA is kept, with 45 bases framed from the first base. Deletion took 1 base off V and 0 bases off J, with a span of 7 bases between the germline ends. CDR1 and CDR2 were assigned from the germline V gene as MDHEN and SYDVKM.

Source material: whole blood. The sequence links TRBV28 to TRBJ2-1; no D gene call is confident. The sequence came from a human donor in good health. Some clones in this sample may be carry-over from other donors' samples. The DNA sequence reads TGTGCCAGCAGTTTATATAGCTCCTCCTACAATGAGCAGTTCTTC. Its protein is CASSLYSSSYNEQFF.